This record covers a single TCR beta chain. The CDR3 totals 14 residues. Germline-derived CDR1 and CDR2 are LGHNA and YNFKEQ. Trimming cost V 0 bases and J 1 base, with 7 bases left between them. The sample belongs to a study of early T cells in non-severe SARS-CoV-2 infection. Study at large: The chains were unpaired, and the sequenced material was bulk RNA from unsorted whole blood.

MiXCR, run by TCRdb on the 5' RACE reads, gives a single entry per CDR3 protein. Of 100,000 to 120,000 distinct CDR3 sequences listed, approximately 12% are singletons. The receptor's source is an adult who was a healthcare worker with PCR-confirmed SARS-CoV-2 infection or an uninfected control (not recorded which). The rearrangement uses TRBV4-2 and TRBJ2-7; no reliable D call. The material sequenced was whole blood, taken at baseline. Here the CDR3 DNA reads TGTGCCAGCAGCCAAGATGCCTCATCCTACGAGCAGTACTTC. The encoded protein is CASSQDASSYEQYF.